One sample yielded the 10 T cell receptor beta chains listed below, sequenced in a study of control samples from healthy donors and cancer patients (dated by TCRdb to 2020 to 2022). The library was made by the immunoSEQ multiplex PCR assay. Entries here come from immuneACCESS through TCRdb and include only in-frame sequences with V and J called. Some clones fail to appear in such tables; in the studies checked, an unresolved V gene covers under half of the shortfall, and the cause of the remainder is unknown. Here the sample has under 200,000 clones; 96% occur a single time. The biggest ten clones account for under 1.2% of the sample. The material sequenced was blood. These receptor sequences come from a young woman in good health.

This clone was counted only a few times. One end of the junction fails to match germline, which may point to a read error. The rearrangement uses TRBV9 and TRBJ2-1; TRBD1 is a possible D gene (6 bases). Germline loops: CDR1 SGDLS, CDR2 YYNGEE. The CDR3 covers 15 residues. The CDR3 nucleotides are TGTGCCAGCAGCGTAGAATGGACAGACTACTATGAGCAGTTCTTC. Residues: CASSVEWTDYYEQFF. The entire variable domain, with the rest obtained from reference TRBV9 and TRBJ2-1, is as follows: DSGVTQTPKHLITATGQRVTLRCSPRSGDLSVYWYQQSLDQGLQFLIQYYNGEERAKGNILERFSAQQFPDLHSELNLSSLELGDSALYFCASSVEWTDYYEQFFGPGTRLTVL.

The gene calls are TRBV13 and TRBJ2-7; 7 positions match TRBD1. The CDR3 totals 14 residues. Germline lookup yields CDR1 PRHDT and CDR2 FYEKMQ (reference sequence). With V trimmed by 4 bases and J by 4 bases, 7 bases remained unmatched. CDR3 protein: CASSSREQGYEQYF. As DNA, the CDR3 is TGTGCCAGCAGCTCACGGGAACAGGGGTACGAGCAGTACTTC.

V gene TRBV2 combines with J gene TRBJ2-7, with 8 bases aligning to TRBD2. This CDR3 spans 14 amino acids. Germline CDR1 reads SNHLY; CDR2 reads FYNNEI. Germline trimming cut 8 bases from V and 3 bases from J; bases unmatched to any gene: 9. CDR3 sequence (DNA): TGTGCCAGCCGTTCGAGCGGGAGCATCTACGAGCAGTACTTC. It codes for CASRSSGSIYEQYF.

The chain has TRBV7-9 and TRBJ1-4; D call uncertain. V was trimmed by 1 base and J by 6 bases, leaving 12 bases between them. The CDR3 has 15 residues. Germline V CDR1 and CDR2: SEHNR, FQNEAQ (reference sequence). DNA of the CDR3: TGTGCCAGCAGCTTAGAAAGGGCTGGCGATGAAAAACTGTTTTTT. This encodes CASSLERAGDEKLFF.

The rearrangement uses TRBV28 and TRBJ2-7, with no clear D. Between the trimmed V and J ends, which lost 3 bases and 0 bases, there was a span of 21 bases. The CDR3 runs to 18 residues. The germline V gene has CDR1 MDHEN and CDR2 SYDVKM. The CDR3 is CASSFFSLAETNSYEQYF. The CDR3 DNA follows: TGTGCCAGCAGTTTCTTCTCGCTTGCGGAAACTAACTCCTACGAGCAGTACTTC.

The CDR3 nucleotides read TGTGCCAGCTCTCACAGGGATACGCAGTATTTT. Encoded protein: CASSHRDTQYF. The chain combines TRBV2 with TRBJ2-3; D may be TRBD1 (5 bases). Trimming took 8 bases from V and 6 from J, leaving 9 bases between them. The CDR3 consists of 11 residues. CDR1 is SNHLY, CDR2 FYNNEI, per germline.

This chain uses TRBV11-2 with TRBJ2-3; D could derive from TRBD1 or TRBD2 (5 bases each). Trimming cost V 4 bases and J 0 bases, with 11 bases left between them. The CDR3 contains 15 residues. Per germline, CDR1 SGHAT and CDR2 FQNNGV. CDR3 protein: CASSWGRQSTDTQYF. CDR3 sequence (DNA): TGTGCCAGCAGCTGGGGACGGCAGAGCACAGATACGCAGTATTTT.

J is TRBJ2-3 and V is TRBV9; the D call may be TRBD1 or TRBD2 (6 bases each). Germline lookup yields CDR1 SGDLS and CDR2 YYNGEE. V was pared by 4 bases and J by 3 bases, with 15 bases between. The CDR3 length is 15 residues. The CDR3 region has the DNA TGTGCCAGCAGCCCCCCGGGGGCTTCGACAGATACGCAGTATTTT. The encoded protein is CASSPPGASTDTQYF. The full variable domain, rest sourced from reference TRBV9 and TRBJ2-3, is DSGVTQTPKHLITATGQRVTLRCSPRSGDLSVYWYQQSLDQGLQFLIQYYNGEERAKGNILERFSAQQFPDLHSELNLSSLELGDSALYFCASSPPGASTDTQYFGPGTRLTVL.

The chain joins TRBV6-2 or TRBV6-3 to TRBJ2-3, with D possibly TRBD2 on 5 matching bases. Per the germline V gene, CDR1 is MNHEY and CDR2 is SVGEGT. The CDR3 extends over 14 amino acids. V lost 2 bases and J lost 0, with 6 bases in between. The CDR3 reads CASSYPGSTDTQYF. For the CDR3, the DNA is TGTGCCAGCAGTTACCCGGGGAGCACAGATACGCAGTATTTT.

This clone was recorded only once. The chain combines TRBV7-9 with TRBJ2-1; TRBD2 aligns across 8 bases. This CDR3 region has 16 residues. CDR1 is SEHNR, CDR2 FQNEAQ, per germline (reference sequence). V dropped 4 bases and J dropped 2; count of bases not matched to a gene: 7. Here the CDR3 DNA reads TGTGCCAGCAGCTCGCCGGGACTAGGGGCCTACAATGAGCAGTTCTTC. Translated, it gives CASSSPGLGAYNEQFF.